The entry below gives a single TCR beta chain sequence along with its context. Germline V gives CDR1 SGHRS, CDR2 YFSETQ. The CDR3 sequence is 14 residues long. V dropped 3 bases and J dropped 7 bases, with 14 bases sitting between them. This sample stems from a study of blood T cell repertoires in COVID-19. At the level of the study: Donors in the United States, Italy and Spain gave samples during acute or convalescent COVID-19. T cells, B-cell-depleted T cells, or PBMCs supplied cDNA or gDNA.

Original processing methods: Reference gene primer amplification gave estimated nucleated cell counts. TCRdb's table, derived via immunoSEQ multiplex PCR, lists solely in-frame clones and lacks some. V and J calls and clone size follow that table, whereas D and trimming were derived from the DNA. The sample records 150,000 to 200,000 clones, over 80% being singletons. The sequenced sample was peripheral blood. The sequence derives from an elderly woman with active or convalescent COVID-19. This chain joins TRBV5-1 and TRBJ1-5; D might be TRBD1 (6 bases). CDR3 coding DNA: TGCGCCAGCAGCTCCGGACAGTATGGACAGCCCCAGCATTTT. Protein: CASSSGQYGQPQHF.